This T cell receptor beta chain stems from a study of PD-1 blockade in classical Hodgkin lymphoma. Study results and limitations: Complete responders possessed baseline diversity comparable to newly diagnosed patients. In CD4+ cells, TCR diversity went up significantly by C4D1, but in CD8+ cells it did not.

TCRdb's copy holds only in-frame clones and misses some; the assay was immunoSEQ multiplex PCR. This sample has 96,000 or so clones, with roughly 91% found just once. Time point noted: cycle 4 day 1 (C4D1), after around six weeks of nivolumab. Exposure to brentuximab vedotin varied, and each patient had relapsed following autologous stem cell transplantation. Germline V gene data show CDR1 as SSHAT and CDR2 as FNYEAQ (reference sequence). Losses at the gene ends were 1 base for V and 9 bases for J; bases not matched to a gene: 5. This CDR3 comprises 16 residues. Comments on this clone: Its target is not known.

This specimen was peripheral blood mononuclear cells (PBMCs), taken before the fourth cycle of nivolumab. This receptor was taken from a human donor with classical Hodgkin lymphoma. The chain employs TRBV7-7 and TRBJ2-1; 14 nucleotides line up with TRBD2. CDR3 sequence: CASSLETSGRAGEQFF. Here the CDR3 DNA reads TGTGCCAGCAGCTTAGAGACTAGCGGGAGGGCGGGTGAGCAGTTCTTC.